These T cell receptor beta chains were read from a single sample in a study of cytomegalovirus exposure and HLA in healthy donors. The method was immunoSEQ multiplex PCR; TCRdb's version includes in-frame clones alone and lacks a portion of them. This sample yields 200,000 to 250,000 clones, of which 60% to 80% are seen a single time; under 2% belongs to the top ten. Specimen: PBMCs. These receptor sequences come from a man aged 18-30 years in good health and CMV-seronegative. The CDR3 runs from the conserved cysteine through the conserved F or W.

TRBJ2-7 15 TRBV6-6 CASSPPPTDSYEQYF
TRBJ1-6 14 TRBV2 CASGGQMDNSPLHF
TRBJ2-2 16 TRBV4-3 CASSQEVVTHTGELFF
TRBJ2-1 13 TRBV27 CASSSYRVHEQFF
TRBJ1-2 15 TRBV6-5 CASSRSTGRSSGYTF
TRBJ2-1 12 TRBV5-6 CASINQGGQEFF
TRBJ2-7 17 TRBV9 CASSVGTSGGAPYEQYF
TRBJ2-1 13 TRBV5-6 CASSWGGGDEQFF
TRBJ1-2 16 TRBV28 CASSSNLLGGDYGYTF
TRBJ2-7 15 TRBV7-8 CASSPQTGNGYEQYF
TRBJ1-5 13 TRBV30 CAWRRESNQPQHF
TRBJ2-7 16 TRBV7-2 CASSFLAGGMDYEQYF
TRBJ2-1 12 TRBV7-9 CASSLGSSEQFF
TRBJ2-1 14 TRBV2 CASSSYDRSNEQFF
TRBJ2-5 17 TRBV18 CASSPPYGSKDRGPQYF
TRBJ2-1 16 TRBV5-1 CASSLDEPGSTRSGFF
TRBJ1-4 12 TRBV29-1 CSVRQGQEKLFF
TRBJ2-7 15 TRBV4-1 CASSSPGQGTYEQYF
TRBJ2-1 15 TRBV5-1 CASTNNRDRLHEQFF
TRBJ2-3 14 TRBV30 CAWRGGGGTDTQYF
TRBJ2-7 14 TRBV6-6 CASRAGQGIYEQYF
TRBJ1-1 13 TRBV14 CASSRDRNTEAFF
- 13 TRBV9 CASNYREGYEQYF
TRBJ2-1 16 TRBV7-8 CASSFMGGQIYNEQFF
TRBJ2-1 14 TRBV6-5 CASSSTEFYNEQFF
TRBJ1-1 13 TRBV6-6 CASSQQGGTEAFF
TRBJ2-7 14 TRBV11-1 CASSLSRDSYEQYF
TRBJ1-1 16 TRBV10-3 CAISDNPGQPDTEAFF
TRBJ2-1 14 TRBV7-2 CASTKGTSYNEQFF